This T cell receptor beta chain was captured by sequencing in a study of T cell responses to AZD1222 COVID-19 vaccine. Libraries were prepared by immunoSEQ multiplex PCR; TCRdb keeps only in-frame clonotypes and omits some of them. The top ten clones hold roughly 0.9% of a sample with 170,000 or so clones, around 94% of them seen once. V was cut by 0 bases and J by 4 bases, with 15 bases left in between. This CDR3 is 16 amino acids long. Germline CDR1 is LGHDT and CDR2 is YNNKEL (reference sequence). This material consisted of peripheral blood, taken on day 0 of AZD1222 vaccination. The receptor was derived from an adult in good health. The genes are TRBV3-1 (or the pseudogene TRBV3-2) and TRBJ1-2; unclear D gene. The CDR3 nucleotides read TGTGCCAGCAGCCAAGATAGGACGCCCGAGAGCTATGGCTACACCTTC. Translation gives CASSQDRTPESYGYTF.